This TCR beta chain is drawn from a study of vaccination effects on CD4 cells after COVID-19. Study as a whole: ViraFEST assay sequencing came after antigen-specific CD4+ T cells were expanded with viral peptide pools.

Findings and caveats of the study: Researchers report that only 1 of 255 vaccine-induced clones in healthy vaccinees cross-reacted with common cold coronaviruses. Early timepoints after infection were absent, and convalescent patients were few in the study.

The CDR3 consists of 16 residues. Germline V lookup: CDR1 LGHDT, CDR2 YNNKEL (reference sequence). V lost 5 bases to trimming and J lost 4 bases; unmatched junction nucleotides: 6. Clones were read by immunoSEQ multiplex PCR, and TCRdb kept only the in-frame ones, dropping some. This table holds some 23,000 clones, around 67% found once. The authors isolated CD4+ T cells after less than eleven days of culture. Comments on this clone: The antigen is undetermined.

This TCR was sampled from a human donor who received a COVID-19 vaccine. The rearrangement links TRBV3-1 (or the pseudogene TRBV3-2) to TRBJ2-1, with TRBD2 matching 12 bases. The sample in question was CD4+ T cells from PBMCs cultured without peptide, obtained before COVID-19 vaccination. Here the CDR3 reads CASSYRGTSGYNEQFF. The DNA of the CDR3 is TGTGCCAGCAGCTACCGAGGGACTAGCGGGTACAATGAGCAGTTCTTC.